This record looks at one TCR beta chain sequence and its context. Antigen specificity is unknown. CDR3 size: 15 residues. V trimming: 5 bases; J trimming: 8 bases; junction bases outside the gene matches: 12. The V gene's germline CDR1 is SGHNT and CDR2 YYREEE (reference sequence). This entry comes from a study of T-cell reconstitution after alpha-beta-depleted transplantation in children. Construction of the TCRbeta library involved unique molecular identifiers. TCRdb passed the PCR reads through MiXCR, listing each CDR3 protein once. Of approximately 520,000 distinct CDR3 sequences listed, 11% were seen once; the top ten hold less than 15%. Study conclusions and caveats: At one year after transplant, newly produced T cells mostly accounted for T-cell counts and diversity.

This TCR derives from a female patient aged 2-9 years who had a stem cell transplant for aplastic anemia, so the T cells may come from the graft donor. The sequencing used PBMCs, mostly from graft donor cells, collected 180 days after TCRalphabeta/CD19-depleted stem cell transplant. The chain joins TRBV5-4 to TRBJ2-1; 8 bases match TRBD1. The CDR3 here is CASRAQGARPYEQFF. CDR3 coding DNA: TGTGCCAGCAGGGCGCAGGGGGCCCGTCCCTATGAGCAGTTCTTC.